Included here is one T cell receptor (beta chain) sequence, with context. This entry is derived from a study of shared clonotypes between healthy human individuals. Profiled with immunoSEQ multiplex PCR; TCRdb holds only in-frame clones, not every one. The data show 900,000 to 1,200,000 clones, around three quarters seen once. The CDR3 spans 15 residues. V was pared by 0 bases and J by 3 bases, with 12 bases between. In germline, CDR1 is SEHNR, CDR2 FQNEAQ (reference sequence). V usage is TRBV7-9 and J usage is TRBJ2-7; D is undetermined. Sequenced material: memory CD4+ T cells from PBMCs. Indicated subset: CD45RA-negative fraction. This TCR was recovered from a man younger than 35 in good health. Some clones in this sample may be carry-over from other donors' samples. CDR3 loop: CASSLAQGFSYEQYF. The CDR3 coding sequence is TGTGCCAGCAGCTTAGCACAAGGGTTTAGCTACGAGCAGTACTTC.